These T cell receptor beta chains were read from a single sample in a study of blood T cell repertoires in COVID-19. TCRdb's table, derived via immunoSEQ multiplex PCR, lists solely in-frame clones and lacks some. The table lists fewer than 350,000 clones, around 89% of them singletons. Material for sequencing was PBMCs or T cells enriched from blood (not recorded which). The source of these receptors is a woman between 35 and 50 years old who had recovered from COVID-19. Each CDR3 is given with its conserved first and last residue.

V gene: TRBV19; J gene: TRBJ2-5; CDR3 length: 20; CDR3 protein: CASSIAHPGTSGGGRETQYF
V gene: TRBV2; J gene: TRBJ1-2; CDR3 length: 13; CDR3 protein: CASSESQLHGYTF
V gene: TRBV6-4; J gene: TRBJ2-3; CDR3 length: 15; CDR3 protein: CASSPMTSGTDTQYF
V gene: TRBV27; J gene: TRBJ2-7; CDR3 length: 18; CDR3 protein: CASSFIAPPGQAYYEQYF
V gene: TRBV4-3; J gene: TRBJ2-5; CDR3 length: 16; CDR3 protein: CASSQVVGGGGETQYF
V gene: TRBV19; J gene: TRBJ1-3; CDR3 length: 14; CDR3 protein: CASTQGQLGNTIYF
V gene: TRBV10-3; J gene: TRBJ2-1; CDR3 length: 17; CDR3 protein: CAISENLQSGRGNEQFF
V gene: TRBV27; J gene: TRBJ2-2; CDR3 length: 11; CDR3 protein: CATPQGGELFF
V gene: TRBV5-1; J gene: TRBJ2-1; CDR3 length: 15; CDR3 protein: CASSLEGLGYNEQFF
V gene: TRBV5-1; J gene: TRBJ2-7; CDR3 length: 13; CDR3 protein: CASSPGQLYEQYF
V gene: TRBV28; J gene: TRBJ2-7; CDR3 length: 16; CDR3 protein: CASSSLDRTFSYEQYF
V gene: TRBV11-2; J gene: TRBJ2-7; CDR3 length: 14; CDR3 protein: CASSPWDMSYEQYF
V gene: TRBV11-2; J gene: TRBJ1-1; CDR3 length: 18; CDR3 protein: CASSTNVPGQALNTEAFF
V gene: TRBV3-1/TRBV3-2; J gene: TRBJ1-5; CDR3 length: 17; CDR3 protein: CASSDRDRGARAQPQHF
V gene: TRBV4-1; J gene: TRBJ1-1; CDR3 length: 18; CDR3 protein: CASSQRLAGQGSNTEAFF
V gene: TRBV3-1/TRBV3-2; J gene: TRBJ2-6; CDR3 length: 21; CDR3 protein: CASSPLGSGSRSSSGANVLTF
V gene: TRBV3-1/TRBV3-2; J gene: TRBJ1-2; CDR3 length: 14; CDR3 protein: CASSQDQGGAGYTF
V gene: TRBV7-2; J gene: TRBJ2-1; CDR3 length: 15; CDR3 protein: CASSGSGSSYNEQFF
V gene: TRBV30; J gene: TRBJ2-1; CDR3 length: 11; CDR3 protein: CAWRTGGEQFF
V gene: TRBV11-3; J gene: TRBJ2-5; CDR3 length: 15; CDR3 protein: CASSLGGLVEETQYF
V gene: TRBV13; J gene: TRBJ1-4; CDR3 length: 12; CDR3 protein: CASSRGREKLFF
V gene: TRBV19; J gene: TRBJ2-7; CDR3 length: 17; CDR3 protein: CASSLRTSGRITYEQYF
V gene: TRBV11-3; J gene: TRBJ2-7; CDR3 length: 15; CDR3 protein: CASSARTENSYEQYF
V gene: TRBV14; J gene: TRBJ1-6; CDR3 length: 15; CDR3 protein: CASSQLQGTNSPLHF
V gene: TRBV11-2; J gene: TRBJ2-1; CDR3 length: 17; CDR3 protein: CASSQGLAGVSYNEQFF
V gene: TRBV10-3; J gene: TRBJ2-3; CDR3 length: 15; CDR3 protein: CAISELAGGADTQYF
V gene: TRBV28; J gene: TRBJ2-7; CDR3 length: 12; CDR3 protein: CASSLSGGVEYF
V gene: TRBV19; J gene: TRBJ2-1; CDR3 length: 15; CDR3 protein: CASSRQGPSYNEQFF
V gene: TRBV27; J gene: TRBJ2-7; CDR3 length: 14; CDR3 protein: CASSPLTAVGEQYF
V gene: TRBV12-5; J gene: TRBJ1-1; CDR3 length: 17; CDR3 protein: CASGLAPKEGAVAEAFF
V gene: TRBV15; J gene: TRBJ2-1; CDR3 length: 14; CDR3 protein: CATSSQLLNNEQFF
V gene: TRBV7-9; J gene: TRBJ1-4; CDR3 length: 15; CDR3 protein: CASSSEGRGVEKLFF
V gene: TRBV27; J gene: TRBJ2-1; CDR3 length: 14; CDR3 protein: CASSLWGLSFEQFF
V gene: TRBV28; J gene: TRBJ1-4; CDR3 length: 13; CDR3 protein: CASFNRGYEKLFF
V gene: TRBV9; J gene: TRBJ2-1; CDR3 length: 16; CDR3 protein: CASSVTSAGSYNEQFF
V gene: TRBV27; J gene: TRBJ1-6; CDR3 length: 17; CDR3 protein: CASSLSGQAANNSPLHF